The 19 T cell receptor beta chains reported below all come from one sample, sequenced in a study of spatial heterogeneity in lung cancer. TCRdb passed the 5' RACE reads through MiXCR, listing each CDR3 protein once. In the table there are more than 80,000 distinct CDR3 sequences, approximately 12% of which are singletons. This sample's time point: sample taken at primary tumor resection. This specimen consisted of PBMCs, obtained at surgery. These receptor sequences come from a male donor with early-stage non-small cell lung cancer.

This rearrangement joins TRBV7-3 to TRBJ2-3, with 7 positions matching TRBD2. V was pared by 5 bases and J by 2 bases, with 10 bases of the junction left unmatched. Germline V lookup: CDR1 SGHTA, CDR2 FQGTGA. The CDR3 spans 16 residues. CDR3 region: CASSQRASGYTDTQYF. In DNA, the CDR3 is TGTGCCAGCAGCCAGCGGGCTAGCGGATACACAGATACGCAGTATTTT.

This sequence joins TRBV24-1 and TRBJ2-1; D remains ambiguous. V lost 0 bases and J 4 bases, leaving 9 bases between the germline ends. CDR3 length equals 15 residues. Germline V lookup: CDR1 KGHDR, CDR2 SFDVKD. The CDR3: CATSDLSPGYNEQFF. In DNA, the CDR3 is TGTGCCACCAGTGATTTGAGCCCCGGGTACAATGAGCAGTTCTTC.

This clonotype was seen repeatedly, ten times or more. The chain combines TRBV6-1 with TRBJ2-7; 7 nucleotides match TRBD1. Germline CDR1 MNHNS, CDR2 SASEGT. The CDR3 spans 14 residues. The J segment lost 4 bases and the V segment lost 2 bases, leaving 5 bases of the junction unmatched. The CDR3 DNA reads TGTGCCAGCAGTGAACTGCAGGGGGTATACGAGCAGTACTTC. This sequence encodes CASSELQGVYEQYF.

This clonotype showed up just a few times. The chain is built from TRBV9 and TRBJ2-3; perhaps TRBD1 as D (5 bases). This CDR3 is 14 amino acids long. Germline V gene sequence: CDR1 SGDLS, CDR2 YYNGEE. Trimming shortened V by 6 bases and J by 4 bases, and 15 bases separated the two germline ends. The CDR3, as DNA: TGTGCCAGCACCGCAAAGGGGTTAGCAGATACGCAGTATTTT. Its protein product is CASTAKGLADTQYF.

The chain employs TRBV7-2 and TRBJ2-3; 7 bases align to TRBD2. Germline V lookup: CDR1 SGHTA, CDR2 FQGNSA. The CDR3 spans 14 residues. Trimming took 4 bases from V and 2 from J; bases not matched to a gene: 3. The CDR3 loop is CASSSRDYTDTQYF. The CDR3 nucleotides read TGTGCCAGCAGCTCCCGGGACTACACAGATACGCAGTATTTT.

This clonotype was observed a handful of times. The rearrangement uses TRBV7-2 and TRBJ2-7, with 15 bases aligning to TRBD2. The trim removed 5 bases at V and 6 bases at J, leaving 8 bases unmatched. There are 16 residues in the CDR3. Germline CDR1 and CDR2: SGHTA and FQGNSA. CDR3: CASSQSGLAGGPEQYF. The DNA for the CDR3 is TGTGCCAGCAGCCAATCAGGACTAGCGGGAGGGCCCGAGCAGTACTTC.

A few counts support this clonotype. The chain combines TRBV15 with TRBJ2-1; D is ambiguous. Trimming removed 1 base from V and 0 bases from J, with 13 bases in between. The CDR3 extends over 17 amino acids. Per the germline V gene, CDR1 is LNHNV and CDR2 is YYDKDF (reference sequence). The CDR3 nucleotides read TGTGCCACCAGCAGAGCCCTGATAGCTAGCTCCTACAATGAGCAGTTCTTC. This translates into CATSRALIASSYNEQFF.

This clonotype has a count of ten or more. V is TRBV12-3 or TRBV12-4 and J is TRBJ1-2; D is perhaps TRBD1 (6 bases). Between the trimmed V and J ends, which lost 7 bases and 4 bases, there was a span of 16 bases. The CDR3 totals 14 residues. CDR3 in amino acids: CASTPSGAGYGYTF. The CDR3 bases are TGTGCCAGCACCCCGTCGGGGGCTGGCTATGGCTACACCTTC.

There are a few counts of this clonotype. For the CDR3, the DNA is TGTGCCAGCAGCTTAGACAGCACAGATACGCAGTATTTT. The encoded protein is CASSLDSTDTQYF. The genes are TRBV11-2 and TRBJ2-3; D unclear. The V gene's germline CDR1 is SGHAT and CDR2 FQNNGV. Between the trimmed V and J ends, which lost 0 bases and 0 bases, there was a span of 1 base. The CDR3 totals 13 residues. Full variable domain (outside the CDR3, taken from reference TRBV11-2 and TRBJ2-3): EAGVAQSPRYKIIEKRQSVAFWCNPISGHATLYWYQQILGQGPKLLIQFQNNGVVDDSQLPKDRFSAERLKGVDSTLKIQPAKLEDSAVYLCASSLDSTDTQYFGPGTRLTVL.

This clonotype was seen many times. The chain combines TRBV7-9 with TRBJ2-3, with 11 bases identical to TRBD2. The V and J ends lost 6 bases and 2 bases, in that order; junction bases with no gene match: 4. The CDR3 consists of 15 residues. Germline CDR1 and CDR2: SEHNR and FQNEAQ (reference sequence). CDR3 sequence reads: CASRPLAGDTDTQYF. The CDR3 coding sequence is TGTGCCAGCAGGCCACTAGCGGGGGACACAGATACGCAGTATTTT. Variable domain in full (rest from reference TRBV7-9 and TRBJ2-3): DTGVSQNPRHKITKRGQNVTFRCDPISEHNRLYWYRQTLGQGPEFLTYFQNEAQLEKSRLLSDRFSAERPKGSFSTLEIQRTEQGDSAMYLCASRPLAGDTDTQYFGPGTRLTVL.

This chain connects TRBV11-1 to TRBJ2-1; 9 bases line up with TRBD2. Per germline, CDR1 SGHAT and CDR2 FQDESV (reference sequence). V lost 5 bases to trimming and J lost 9 bases; unmatched junction nucleotides: 14. The CDR3 totals 16 residues. The CDR3 coding sequence is TGTGCCAGCAGCCCAACGGGGCGGGAGGGCCGGGGTGAGCAGTTCTTC. Its protein is CASSPTGREGRGEQFF.

The genes are TRBV20-1 and TRBJ2-3; TRBD1 agrees at 11 bases. V dropped 4 bases and J dropped 0; count of bases not matched to a gene: 12. Germline V gene lookup returns CDR1 DFQATT and CDR2 SNEGSKA (reference sequence). This CDR3 is built from 18 residues. In DNA, the CDR3 is TGCAGTGCTACAGGACAGGGGGCCGCGGGGACTAGCACAGATACGCAGTATTTT. This codes for CSATGQGAAGTSTDTQYF.

The chain employs TRBV5-1 and TRBJ2-5; the match to TRBD1 covers 7 bases. This CDR3 is 15 amino acids long. CDR1 and CDR2 from the germline V gene are SGHRS and YFSETQ. Trimming removed 0 bases from V and 2 bases from J; junction bases left unmatched: 4. The CDR3 nucleotides are TGCGCCAGCAGCTTGGACAGGGGAACACAAGAGACCCAGTACTTC. Amino acids: CASSLDRGTQETQYF.

This clonotype was detected many times. The V call is TRBV27, the J call TRBJ2-3, with no clear D. This CDR3 has 13 residues. The germline V gene has CDR1 MNHEY and CDR2 SMNVEV (reference sequence). Trimming removed 3 bases at V and 6 bases at J, with 10 bases between. The CDR3 loop reads CASSFTFADTQYF. Here the CDR3 DNA reads TGTGCCAGCAGTTTTACCTTTGCCGATACGCAGTATTTT.

The genes are TRBV7-2 and TRBJ2-7; 10 bases line up with TRBD2. Germline V gene sequence: CDR1 SGHTA, CDR2 FQGNSA. J was trimmed by 3 bases and V by 2 bases; bases with no gene match: 16. The CDR3 contains 19 residues. CDR3 loop: CASSLRSTSRLAGSYEQYF. The CDR3 region has the DNA TGTGCCAGCAGCTTAAGGTCGACGAGTAGACTAGCGGGTAGCTACGAGCAGTACTTC.

This clonotype was counted ten times or more. This chain uses TRBV6-2 or TRBV6-3 with TRBJ1-5; D not resolved. Germline V CDR1 and CDR2: MNHEY, SVGEGT. The V gene lost 5 bases and the J gene lost 0 bases, with 8 bases spanning the gap. This CDR3 spans 14 amino acids. The CDR3 spells CASSRGVSNQPQHF. As DNA, the CDR3 is TGTGCCAGCAGTCGCGGGGTTAGCAATCAGCCCCAGCATTTT.

The chain couples TRBV28 to TRBJ2-5; TRBD2 matches at 10 bases. The CDR3 has 18 residues. Germline CDR1 reads MDHEN; CDR2 reads SYDVKM. J was trimmed by 4 bases and V by 4 bases; bases with no gene match: 15. The DNA of the CDR3 is TGTGCCAGCAGTTCCCCGGGAGCGGGAGGGCCGGGTGGAGAGACCCAGTACTTC. Protein sequence: CASSSPGAGGPGGETQYF.

This clonotype was observed a handful of times. This sequence joins TRBV7-3 and TRBJ2-5; the match to TRBD2 covers 9 bases. The CDR3 sequence is 16 residues long. Trimming took 5 bases from V and 1 from J; bases not matched to a gene: 8. Per the germline V gene, CDR1 is SGHTA and CDR2 is FQGTGA. The CDR3 sequence: CASSLNSGSGQETQYF. In nucleotides, the CDR3 is TGTGCCAGCAGCCTTAATAGCGGGAGCGGCCAAGAGACCCAGTACTTC.

This clonotype has just a few counts. The chain combines TRBV28 with TRBJ1-5; D unresolved. Germline V CDR1 and CDR2: MDHEN, SYDVKM. Trimming cost V 3 bases and J 3 bases, with 9 bases left between them. This CDR3 has 14 residues. The CDR3 reads CASSLVQTNQPQHF. DNA for the CDR3: TGTGCCAGCAGTTTGGTACAGACCAATCAGCCCCAGCATTTT.